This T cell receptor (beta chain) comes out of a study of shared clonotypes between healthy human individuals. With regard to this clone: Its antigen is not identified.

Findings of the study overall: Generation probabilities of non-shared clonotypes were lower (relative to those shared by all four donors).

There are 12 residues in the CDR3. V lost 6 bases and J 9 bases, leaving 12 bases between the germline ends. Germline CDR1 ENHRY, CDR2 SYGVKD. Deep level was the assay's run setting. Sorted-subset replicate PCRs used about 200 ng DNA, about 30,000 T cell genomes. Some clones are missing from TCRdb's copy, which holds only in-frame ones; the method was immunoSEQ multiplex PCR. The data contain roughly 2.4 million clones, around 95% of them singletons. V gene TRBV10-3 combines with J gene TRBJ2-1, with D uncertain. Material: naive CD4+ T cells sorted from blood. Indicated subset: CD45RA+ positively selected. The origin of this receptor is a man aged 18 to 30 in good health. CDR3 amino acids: CAISLQLTEQFF. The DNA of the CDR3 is TGTGCCATCAGCCTTCAGCTAACTGAGCAGTTCTTC.